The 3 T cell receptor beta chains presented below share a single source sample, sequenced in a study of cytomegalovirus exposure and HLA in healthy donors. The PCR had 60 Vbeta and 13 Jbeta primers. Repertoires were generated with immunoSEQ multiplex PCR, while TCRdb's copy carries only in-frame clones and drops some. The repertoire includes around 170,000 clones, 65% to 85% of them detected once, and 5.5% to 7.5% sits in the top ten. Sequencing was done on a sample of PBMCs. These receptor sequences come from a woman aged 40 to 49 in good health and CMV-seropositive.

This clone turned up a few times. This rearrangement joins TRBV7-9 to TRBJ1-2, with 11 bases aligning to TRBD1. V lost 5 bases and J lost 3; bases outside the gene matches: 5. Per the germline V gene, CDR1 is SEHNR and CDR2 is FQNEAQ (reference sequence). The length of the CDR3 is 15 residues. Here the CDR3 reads CASSAGQGADYGYTF. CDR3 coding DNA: TGTGCCAGCAGCGCAGGACAGGGGGCGGACTATGGCTACACCTTC.

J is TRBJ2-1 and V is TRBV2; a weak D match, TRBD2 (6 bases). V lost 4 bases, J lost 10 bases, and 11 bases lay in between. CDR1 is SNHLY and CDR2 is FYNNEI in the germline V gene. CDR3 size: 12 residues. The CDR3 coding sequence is TGTGCCAGCAGTGGGGGGGTCGCCGAGCAGTTCTTC. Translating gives CASSGGVAEQFF.

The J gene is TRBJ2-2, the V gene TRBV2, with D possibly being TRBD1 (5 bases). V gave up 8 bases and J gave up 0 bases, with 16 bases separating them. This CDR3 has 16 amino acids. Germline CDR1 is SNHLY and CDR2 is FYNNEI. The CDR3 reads CASSTGAFTNTGELFF. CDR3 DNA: TGTGCCAGCTCCACTGGGGCTTTTACGAACACCGGGGAGCTGTTTTTT.